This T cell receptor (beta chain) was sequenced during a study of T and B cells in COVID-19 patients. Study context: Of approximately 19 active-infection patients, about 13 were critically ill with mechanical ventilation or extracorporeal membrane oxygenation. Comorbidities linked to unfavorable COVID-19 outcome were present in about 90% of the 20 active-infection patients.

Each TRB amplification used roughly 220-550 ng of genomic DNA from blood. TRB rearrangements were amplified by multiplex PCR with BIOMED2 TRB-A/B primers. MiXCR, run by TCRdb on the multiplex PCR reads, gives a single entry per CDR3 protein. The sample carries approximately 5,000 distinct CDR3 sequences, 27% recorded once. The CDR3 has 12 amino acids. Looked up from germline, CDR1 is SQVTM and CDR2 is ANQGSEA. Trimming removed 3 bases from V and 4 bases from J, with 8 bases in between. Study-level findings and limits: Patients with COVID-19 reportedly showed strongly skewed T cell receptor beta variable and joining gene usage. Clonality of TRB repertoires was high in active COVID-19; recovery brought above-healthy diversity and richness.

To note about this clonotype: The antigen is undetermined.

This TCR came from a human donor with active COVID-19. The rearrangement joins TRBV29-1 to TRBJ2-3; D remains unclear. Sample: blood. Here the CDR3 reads CSVDGWADTQYF. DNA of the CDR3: TGCAGCGTTGATGGGTGGGCAGATACGCAGTATTTT.